The 20 T cell receptor beta chains below were found in one sample sequenced in a study of T cells after yellow fever vaccination. TCRdb reprocessed the 5' RACE reads via MiXCR and lists one record per CDR3 protein. The repertoire holds around 340,000 distinct CDR3 sequences, with more than 8.5% as singletons. The material was PBMCs, obtained on the day of the first yellow fever vaccination. Receptors were obtained from a man aged 18 to 30 who received the YFV17D yellow fever vaccine.

The rearrangement joins TRBV5-4 to TRBJ1-3; no clear D. V lost 4 bases and J 4 bases, leaving 15 bases between the germline ends. The CDR3 is made up of 15 amino acids. Germline V lookup: CDR1 SGHNT, CDR2 YYREEE (reference sequence). CDR3 DNA: TGTGCCAGCAGCGTCATCTCGGCTCTCGGAAACACCATATATTTT. Translation gives CASSVISALGNTIYF.

This chain uses TRBV7-9 with TRBJ2-5; D gene unclear. CDR3 length: 13 amino acids. Germline V lookup: CDR1 SEHNR, CDR2 FQNEAQ (reference sequence). The V end lost 3 bases, the J end lost 5 bases, and 10 bases lay between the germline ends. The DNA of the CDR3 is TGTGCCAGCAGCTTCTCTGGGGTTGAGACCCAGTACTTC. The encoded protein is CASSFSGVETQYF.

The V call is TRBV20-1, the J call TRBJ1-1; D may be TRBD1 (5 bases). Deletions cut 6 bases from V and 4 bases from J, with 15 bases between. Germline CDR1 is DFQATT and CDR2 is SNEGSKA (reference sequence). The CDR3 extends over 13 amino acids. DNA of the CDR3: TGCAGTGCAGATCGGGGGGGATCCACTGAAGCTTTCTTT. This sequence encodes CSADRGGSTEAFF.

This clonotype was counted ten times or more. The gene calls are TRBV5-8 and TRBJ2-7, with a possible D match to TRBD2 (5 bases). The CDR3 runs 13 residues. V lost 1 base and J 3 bases, leaving 8 bases between the germline ends. Germline CDR1 reads SGHTS; CDR2 reads YDEGEE. The CDR3 DNA is TGTGCCAGCAGCTTGTACGGAGGCTACGAGCAGTACTTC. Residues: CASSLYGGYEQYF. The entire variable domain, with the rest obtained from reference TRBV5-8 and TRBJ2-7, is as follows: EAGVTQSPTHLIKTRGQQATLRCSPISGHTSVYWYQQALGLGLQFLLWYDEGEERNRGNFPPRFSGRQFPNYSSELNVNALELEDSALYLCASSLYGGYEQYFGPGTRLTVT.

This clonotype was detected a few times. The V call is TRBV27, the J call TRBJ2-3, with unresolved D. Trimming stripped 5 bases from V and 0 bases from J, with 9 bases between. Germline V gene data show CDR1 as MNHEY and CDR2 as SMNVEV (reference sequence). The CDR3 sequence is 14 residues long. The chain's CDR3 is CASSVTLSTDTQYF. DNA for the CDR3: TGTGCCAGCAGTGTGACACTTAGCACAGATACGCAGTATTTT.

The rearrangement links TRBV5-8 to TRBJ1-1; 7 nucleotides line up with TRBD1. V was clipped by 4 bases and J by 6 bases; unmatched bases: 6. The CDR3 spans 13 residues. Germline CDR1 SGHTS, CDR2 YDEGEE. The CDR3 nucleotides read TGTGCCAGCAGCCCGGGACAGAAGGCTGAAGCTTTCTTT. It translates to CASSPGQKAEAFF.

The chain links TRBV24-1 to TRBJ1-2; D unclear. Deletions cut 9 bases from V and 4 bases from J, with 11 bases between. The CDR3 runs 12 residues. CDR1 is KGHDR and CDR2 is SFDVKD in the germline V gene. CDR3 nucleotides: TGTGCCACCGGTTCCGGCAGCTATGGCTACACCTTC. This sequence encodes CATGSGSYGYTF.

This clonotype was counted many times. CDR3 bases: TGTGCCTCGCGGTTGGGGAGGCGTGAAAAACTGTTTTTT. This codes for CASRLGRREKLFF. The chain has TRBV6-1 and TRBJ1-4; D remains ambiguous. Trimming left V 11 bases short and J 7 bases short, with 17 bases between. The V gene's germline CDR1 is MNHNS and CDR2 SASEGT. This CDR3 has 13 residues.

CDR3 sequence: CASSDPGLNQPQHF. For the CDR3, the DNA is TGCGCCAGCAGTGACCCAGGGCTCAATCAGCCCCAGCATTTT. The rearrangement joins TRBV10-2 to TRBJ1-5; D may be TRBD1 (5 bases). The CDR3 extends over 14 amino acids. Per the germline V gene, CDR1 is WSHSY and CDR2 is SAAADI. With 3 bases removed from V and 3 bases from J, the gap between germline ends came to 9 bases.

This clonotype showed up just a few times. The rearrangement links TRBV20-1 to TRBJ1-6; D gene unclear. The V end lost 3 bases, the J end lost 13 bases, and 16 bases lay between the germline ends. This CDR3 contains 13 residues. Germline loops: CDR1 DFQATT, CDR2 SNEGSKA (reference sequence). The CDR3 is CSARGGDVQPLHF. The CDR3 region has the DNA TGCAGTGCTAGGGGCGGGGATGTGCAGCCCCTCCACTTT.

There are a few counts of this clonotype. The rearrangement uses TRBV20-1 and TRBJ2-1; D perhaps matches TRBD1 (5 bases). Trimming shortened V by 5 bases and J by 5 bases, and 16 bases separated the two germline ends. The CDR3 is made up of 14 amino acids. Germline CDR1 DFQATT, CDR2 SNEGSKA (reference sequence). The DNA for the CDR3 is TGCAGTGCTCCGACAGCCATGACCAACAATGAGCAGTTCTTC. The encoded protein is CSAPTAMTNNEQFF.

This clonotype was detected only a few times. This chain connects TRBV12-3 or TRBV12-4 to TRBJ2-6; D remains unclear. V was shortened by 7 bases and J by 3 bases, with 7 bases between the two germline ends. This CDR3 is 13 amino acids long. Here the CDR3 reads CASTESGANVLTF. In DNA, the CDR3 is TGTGCCAGCACTGAGAGTGGGGCCAACGTCCTGACTTTC.

The chain joins TRBV7-2 to TRBJ2-5; D is undetermined. With 2 bases removed from V and 1 base from J, the gap between germline ends came to 8 bases. The germline CDR1 and CDR2 sequences are SGHTA and FQGNSA. CDR3 length: 14 residues. CDR3 region: CASSLPPPQETQYF. The CDR3 DNA reads as TGTGCCAGCAGCTTACCCCCGCCCCAAGAGACCCAGTACTTC.

V usage is TRBV4-2 and J usage is TRBJ1-1, with D unresolved. The CDR3 length is 13 residues. V lost 0 bases to trimming and J lost 3 bases, with 5 bases between them. Germline V CDR1 and CDR2: LGHNA, YNFKEQ. This chain's CDR3 is CASSQDPHTEAFF. DNA for the CDR3: TGTGCCAGCAGCCAAGATCCGCACACTGAAGCTTTCTTT.

This clonotype was detected many times. The chain couples TRBV6-2 or TRBV6-3 to TRBJ2-3; TRBD2 matches 8 bases. Losses at the gene ends were 4 bases for V and 1 base for J; bases not matched to a gene: 4. The germline V gene has CDR1 MNHEY and CDR2 SVGEGT. The CDR3 consists of 15 residues. DNA of the CDR3: TGTGCCAGCAGTTCCTGGACTAGCCGCACAGATACGCAGTATTTT. This encodes CASSSWTSRTDTQYF.

This clonotype was found a few times. The chain's CDR3 is CASSDRTGGVSPLHF. The CDR3 DNA reads as TGCGCCAGCAGCGACCGAACAGGGGGCGTTTCACCCCTCCACTTT. V and J are TRBV5-1 and TRBJ1-6, with 9 positions matching TRBD1. J lost 9 bases, V lost 4 bases, and 8 bases had no gene match. CDR1 is SGHRS, CDR2 YFSETQ, per germline. This CDR3 is 15 amino acids long.

This clonotype was picked up a small number of times. The chain joins TRBV20-1 to TRBJ1-4; 12 bases fit TRBD1. Per germline, CDR1 DFQATT and CDR2 SNEGSKA (reference sequence). Trimming took 3 bases from V and 8 from J; bases not matched to a gene: 4. The CDR3 is 14 residues long. CDR3 bases: TGCAGTGCTAGTTGGGACAGGGGGCGAGAAAAACTGTTTTTT. Amino acid sequence: CSASWDRGREKLFF.

At least ten counts were recorded for this clonotype. The chain employs TRBV3-1 and TRBJ2-4, with 12 nucleotides matching TRBD2. J lost 6 bases, V lost 4 bases, and 10 bases had no gene match. Germline V CDR1 and CDR2: LGHDT, YNNKEL (reference sequence). The CDR3 has 17 residues. The CDR3 protein is CASSRDGLAGRGNIQYF. The DNA of the CDR3 is TGTGCCAGCAGCCGAGATGGACTAGCGGGGAGGGGAAACATTCAGTACTTC.

This chain connects TRBV6-5 to TRBJ2-7; 9 bases map to TRBD1. The V segment lost 4 bases and the J segment 5 bases; nucleotides outside the gene matches: 12. In germline, CDR1 is MNHEY, CDR2 SVGAGI. The CDR3 consists of 16 residues. CDR3 amino acids: CASSSKRTGEANEQYF. The CDR3 nucleotides read TGTGCCAGCAGTTCGAAGAGGACAGGGGAAGCGAACGAGCAGTACTTC.

This clonotype came up a few times. This chain joins TRBV11-1 and TRBJ2-3; perhaps D is TRBD1 or TRBD2 (5 bases each). Trimming stripped 3 bases from V and 4 bases from J, with 11 bases between. Germline V gene sequence: CDR1 SGHAT, CDR2 FQDESV (reference sequence). The CDR3 loop spans 14 amino acids. In nucleotides, the CDR3 is TGTGCCAGCAGCTTTACGGGACCGTCAGATACGCAGTATTTT. Protein: CASSFTGPSDTQYF. The full variable domain, rest sourced from reference TRBV11-1 and TRBJ2-3, is EAEVAQSPRYKITEKSQAVAFWCDPISGHATLYWYRQILGQGPELLVQFQDESVVDDSQLPKDRFSAERLKGVDSTLKIQPAELGDSAMYLCASSFTGPSDTQYFGPGTRLTVL.